This TCR beta chain came from a study of OX40 agonist ivuxolimab in advanced cancers. Study information: Ivuxolimab, an agonist antibody against OX40 (CD134), was given to patients. A male proportion of 82.7% was recorded, with mean age roughly 60 years and range roughly 23 to 79. Partial responses were recorded for three patients, including one with hepatocellular carcinoma and two with cutaneous melanoma.

This CDR3 spans 15 amino acids. The V and J ends lost 6 bases and 6 bases, in that order; junction bases with no gene match: 8. In germline, CDR1 is SNHLY, CDR2 FYNNEI. The table came from immunoSEQ multiplex PCR; TCRdb's copy has only in-frame clones and leaves some out. The sample includes some 83,000 clones, 86% of them seen just once. Whole-study results and caveats: Specificity for antigen went undetermined in the expanded peripheral T cells.

Concerning this clone: The target antigen is unknown.

The V gene is TRBV2, the J gene TRBJ2-1; 10 nucleotides line up with TRBD2. This sequence originates from an adult with an advanced solid tumor such as melanoma, head and neck, liver or kidney cancer. Sequencing used CD4+ or CD8+ T cells sorted from blood, obtained in a trial of the OX40 agonist ivuxolimab. CDR3 sequence (DNA): TGTGCCAGCAGGACTTCTAGCGGGGGTATCAATGAGCAGTTCTTC. Translated, it gives CASRTSSGGINEQFF.